These T cell receptor beta chains were read from a single sample in a study of PD-1 blockade in mismatch repair-deficient tumors. Clones were read by immunoSEQ multiplex PCR, and TCRdb kept only the in-frame ones, dropping some. The table shows approximately 25,000 clones, with about 83% occurring only once. The material was peripheral blood, obtained 12 weeks after starting pembrolizumab. The receptor set was obtained from an adult with mismatch repair-deficient cancer. The CDR3 runs from the conserved cysteine through the conserved F or W. The D gene is left open where the match is weak. The listing skips clone size in some rows; elsewhere it reads once, few, many or a size class.

size	D	V	J	CDR3	DNA
-	-	TRBV6-5	TRBJ2-7	CASSYSTGYEQYF	TGTGCCAGCAGTTACTCGACGGGGTACGAGCAGTACTTC
-	-	TRBV10-3	TRBJ2-3	CAISERQVAGVADTQYF	TGTGCCATCAGTGAACGACAGGTGGCGGGAGTGGCAGATACGCAGTATTTT
few	TRBD1	TRBV7-9	TRBJ2-7	CASRSTGGSYEQYF	TGTGCCAGCAGGTCAACAGGGGGTTCCTACGAGCAGTACTTC
-	TRBD1	TRBV11-3	TRBJ2-2	CASSLEAGGFNTGELFF	TGTGCCAGCAGCTTAGAGGCAGGGGGCTTTAACACCGGGGAGCTGTTTTTT
-	-	TRBV30	TRBJ2-2	CAWSVLARDTGELFF	TGTGCCTGGAGTGTACTAGCAAGGGACACCGGGGAGCTGTTTTTT
few	-	TRBV11-3	TRBJ2-7	CASSFGNGAEQYF	TGTGCCAGCAGCTTTGGAAATGGGGCCGAGCAGTACTTC
-	TRBD1	TRBV4-3	TRBJ2-7	CASSFSGTEAYEQYF	TGCGCCAGCAGCTTTTCCGGGACAGAAGCCTACGAGCAGTACTTC
-	TRBD2	TRBV28	TRBJ2-7	CASRHFGGLASYEQYF	TGTGCCAGCAGACATTTTGGAGGACTAGCTTCCTACGAGCAGTACTTC
-	TRBD1	TRBV5-1	TRBJ2-5	CASSLTGVTIETQYF	TGCGCCAGCAGCTTGACAGGGGTCACAATAGAGACCCAGTACTTC
-	TRBD1	TRBV27	TRBJ2-7	CASSPMTGVGEQYF	TGTGCCAGCAGCCCAATGACAGGGGTGGGCGAGCAGTACTTC
few	-	TRBV6-5	TRBJ2-7	CASRESGQESYEQYF	TGTGCCAGCAGGGAAAGCGGGCAGGAAAGCTACGAGCAGTACTTC
-	-	TRBV19	TRBJ1-3	CASSIAGSTLSGNTIYF	TGTGCCAGTAGTATTGCAGGGTCCACTCTCTCTGGAAACACCATATATTTT
-	-	TRBV15	TRBJ2-3	CATSRERGFSDTDTQYF	TGTGCCACCAGCAGAGAGCGGGGCTTCAGCGATACAGATACGCAGTATTTT
-	-	TRBV4-1	TRBJ2-7	CASSQGPRVGFAYEQYF	TGCGCCAGCAGCCAAGGGCCACGGGTGGGATTCGCCTACGAGCAGTACTTC
-	-	TRBV28	TRBJ1-3	CASQPSLRNTIYF	TGTGCCAGCCAGCCCTCATTAAGAAACACCATATATTTT
-	-	TRBV7-8	TRBJ2-1	CASSPNTYSYNEQFF	TGTGCCAGCAGCCCTAATACTTACTCCTACAATGAGCAGTTCTTC
-	-	TRBV7-2	TRBJ2-2	CASSLIPNTGELFF	TGTGCCAGCAGCTTAATCCCGAACACCGGGGAGCTGTTTTTT
-	-	TRBV11-2	TRBJ1-5	CASSSPMGRPYSNQPQHF	TGTGCCAGCAGCTCACCTATGGGCAGGCCTTATAGCAATCAGCCCCAGCATTTT
-	-	TRBV7-8	TRBJ2-5	CASSGVGGPTGAQYF	TGTGCCAGCAGCGGTGTCGGGGGTCCCACGGGTGCCCAGTACTTC
few	TRBD1	TRBV5-4	TRBJ2-3	CASSGQGAIADTQYF	TGTGCCAGCAGTGGACAGGGGGCTATCGCAGATACGCAGTATTTT
once	-	TRBV7-3	TRBJ2-6	CASSTGTGANVLTF	TGTGCCAGCAGCACAGGGACTGGGGCCAACGTCCTGACTTTC
few	-	TRBV19	TRBJ1-5	CASSIKSQNQPQHF	TGTGCCAGTAGTATCAAGAGCCAAAATCAGCCCCAGCATTTT
-	TRBD1	TRBV9	TRBJ1-2	CASSVAPQGAYGYTF	TGTGCCAGCAGCGTAGCTCCTCAGGGGGCCTATGGCTACACCTTC
few	TRBD2	TRBV5-4	TRBJ2-5	CASSRLAGGQETQYF	TGTGCCAGCAGCCGACTAGCGGGAGGGCAAGAGACCCAGTACTTC
once	-	TRBV30	TRBJ2-1	CAWSVTGYNEQFF	TGTGCCTGGAGTGTAACAGGGTACAATGAGCAGTTCTTC
-	TRBD2	TRBV5-1	TRBJ2-3	CASSQGLAALTDTQYF	TGCGCCAGCAGCCAGGGACTAGCGGCTCTGACAGATACGCAGTATTTT
few	TRBD1	TRBV5-1	TRBJ2-1	CASSLGQGGYNEQFF	TGCGCCAGCAGCTTGGGACAGGGGGGGTACAATGAGCAGTTCTTC
-	-	TRBV30	TRBJ2-2	CAWTLTGEGTGELFF	TGTGCCTGGACCCTAACGGGAGAGGGCACCGGGGAGCTGTTTTTT
-	TRBD2	TRBV5-5	TRBJ2-1	CASSPGTSGYNEQFF	TGTGCCAGCAGCCCCGGGACTAGCGGATACAATGAGCAGTTCTTC
-	TRBD1	TRBV6-1	TRBJ1-3	CASSVRQGAGNTIYF	TGTGCCAGCAGTGTACGACAGGGGGCGGGAAACACCATATATTTT
-	TRBD2	TRBV5-1	TRBJ2-1	CASSPGSSGIRDEQFF	TGCGCCAGCAGCCCAGGGTCTAGCGGGATAAGGGATGAGCAGTTCTTC
-	-	TRBV23-1	TRBJ1-1	CASSKTEAFF	TGCGCCAGCAGTAAGACTGAAGCTTTCTTT
-	TRBD2	TRBV6-6	TRBJ2-2	CASSKTSGTPAGELFF	TGTGCCAGCAGTAAAACTAGCGGGACGCCTGCCGGGGAGCTGTTTTTT
-	TRBD1	TRBV30	TRBJ1-2	CAWSQGQGFCGYTF	TGTGCCTGGAGTCAAGGACAGGGGTTTTGTGGCTACACCTTC
-	-	TRBV4-1	TRBJ2-7	CASSRPGAYEQYF	TGCGCCAGCAGCCGACCAGGGGCCTACGAGCAGTACTTC
-	TRBD1	TRBV5-5	TRBJ1-5	CASSRTQGANNQPQHF	TGTGCCAGCAGCCGGACACAGGGGGCTAACAATCAGCCCCAGCATTTT
-	TRBD2	TRBV6-1	TRBJ2-7	CASGTSGYEQYF	TGTGCCAGTGGGACTAGCGGGTACGAGCAGTACTTC
-	TRBD1	TRBV30	TRBJ2-5	CVTTQGQGWETQYF	TGTGTCACCACCCAGGGACAGGGGTGGGAGACCCAGTACTTC